A single sample is the source of the 27 T cell receptor beta chains below, sequenced in a study of blood T cell repertoires in COVID-19. The protocol was immunoSEQ multiplex PCR, while the TCRdb copy is restricted to in-frame clones and leaves out a portion. The data show more than 200,000 clones, roughly four fifths seen once. Material: peripheral blood. These receptors were obtained from a man older than 75 with acute or convalescent COVID-19.

This chain links TRBV7-2 with TRBJ1-2; TRBD1 matches 9 bases. V lost 5 bases and J lost 4; bases outside the gene matches: 5. The CDR3 runs to 14 residues. Looked up from germline, CDR1 is SGHTA and CDR2 is FQGNSA. The CDR3 sequence: CASSRDRVFYGYTF. The DNA for the CDR3 is TGTGCCAGCAGCCGGGACAGGGTTTTCTATGGCTACACCTTC.

This clone has only one observation. This chain connects TRBV7-3 to TRBJ2-1; D is perhaps TRBD2 (6 bases). Germline CDR1 and CDR2: SGHTA and FQGTGA. The germline V and J ends were trimmed by 5 bases and 6 bases, with 17 bases remaining between them. The CDR3 is made up of 15 amino acids. CDR3 coding DNA: TGTGCCAGCAGCCATGAACCGGGACTTCCCAATGAGCAGTTCTTC. As protein: CASSHEPGLPNEQFF. The full variable domain, with the rest looked up from reference TRBV7-3 and TRBJ2-1, is GAGVSQTPSNKVTEKGKYVELRCDPISGHTALYWYRQSLGQGPEFLIYFQGTGAADDSGLPNDRFFAVRPEGSVSTLKIQRTERGDSAVYLCASSHEPGLPNEQFFGPGTRLTVL.

The chain has TRBV27 and TRBJ1-2; maybe TRBD1 (5 bases). Germline V gives CDR1 MNHEY, CDR2 SMNVEV (reference sequence). The ends were cut back, 5 bases at V and 11 bases at J, with 24 bases in the middle. This CDR3 has 15 amino acids. The CDR3 sequence: CASSGIKWDFFRYTF. DNA for the CDR3: TGTGCCAGCAGTGGTATCAAATGGGACTTCTTTCGGTACACCTTC.

The chain couples TRBV6-5 to TRBJ2-7, with TRBD1 matching 10 bases. Germline V gene data show CDR1 as MNHEY and CDR2 as SVGAGI. CDR3 size: 15 residues. V lost 6 bases and J lost 2; bases outside the gene matches: 7. The CDR3 region is CASRPGTGVPYEQYF. The DNA of the CDR3 is TGTGCCAGCAGACCCGGGACAGGGGTCCCCTACGAGCAGTACTTC.

The J gene is TRBJ2-5, the V gene TRBV5-4, with D maybe TRBD1 (5 bases). The CDR3 covers 15 residues. Trimming removed 1 base at V and 1 base at J, with 11 bases between. Looked up from germline, CDR1 is SGHNT and CDR2 is YYREEE (reference sequence). The CDR3 region has the DNA TGTGCCAGCAGCTTGCCCCAGGGATTCCAAGAGACCCAGTACTTC. Its protein is CASSLPQGFQETQYF.

The rearrangement uses TRBV9 and TRBJ2-5, with D perhaps TRBD1 (6 bases). V gave up 0 bases and J gave up 5 bases, with 14 bases separating them. The V gene's germline CDR1 is SGDLS and CDR2 YYNGEE. CDR3 size: 15 residues. The CDR3 DNA follows: TGTGCCAGCAGCGTAGAACAGGGTTTACGGGAGACCCAGTACTTC. Encoded protein: CASSVEQGLRETQYF.

V is TRBV19 and J is TRBJ1-1; 7 nucleotides line up with TRBD1. Germline lookup yields CDR1 LNHDA and CDR2 SQIVND (reference sequence). This CDR3 is 15 amino acids long. V was clipped by 6 bases and J by 0 bases; unmatched bases: 7. CDR3 protein: CASREDRAMNTEAFF. In DNA form, the CDR3 reads TGTGCCAGTAGGGAAGACAGGGCCATGAACACTGAAGCTTTCTTT.

V and J are TRBV5-1 and TRBJ1-3, with 8 nucleotides matching TRBD1. In germline, CDR1 is SGHRS, CDR2 YFSETQ. V lost 5 bases and J lost 2; bases outside the gene matches: 9. The CDR3 covers 16 residues. CDR3 loop: CASSFGQGSAGNTIYF. The CDR3 DNA reads TGCGCCAGCAGTTTTGGACAGGGAAGCGCTGGAAACACCATATATTTT.

The chain combines TRBV3-1 (or the pseudogene TRBV3-2) with TRBJ2-3, with D tentatively TRBD1 (5 bases). The CDR3 covers 13 residues. Per the germline V gene, CDR1 is LGHDT and CDR2 is YNNKEL (reference sequence). V lost 0 bases and J lost 7, with 8 bases in between. The CDR3 DNA sequence: TGTGCCAGCAGCCAAGATTTGGGGCATACGCAGTATTTT. Encoded protein: CASSQDLGHTQYF.

V gene TRBV7-9 combines with J gene TRBJ2-5, with D possibly TRBD1 on 5 matching bases. This CDR3 has 14 residues. V lost 5 bases and J 5 bases, leaving 15 bases between the germline ends. From germline, CDR1 is SEHNR and CDR2 FQNEAQ (reference sequence). CDR3 in amino acids: CASSQAWGGETQYF. The DNA of the CDR3 is TGTGCCAGCAGCCAAGCATGGGGCGGCGAGACCCAGTACTTC. The entire variable domain, with the rest obtained from reference TRBV7-9 and TRBJ2-5, is as follows: DTGVSQNPRHKITKRGQNVTFRCDPISEHNRLYWYRQTLGQGPEFLTYFQNEAQLEKSRLLSDRFSAERPKGSFSTLEIQRTEQGDSAMYLCASSQAWGGETQYFGPGTRLLVL.

The genes are TRBV2 and TRBJ2-7, with D maybe TRBD1 (5 bases). The CDR3 totals 13 residues. The ends were cut back, 3 bases at V and 3 bases at J, with 9 bases in the middle. Germline lookup yields CDR1 SNHLY and CDR2 FYNNEI. The CDR3 DNA reads as TGTGCCAGCAGTGAGGTCCAGGGCTACGAGCAGTACTTC. Amino acids: CASSEVQGYEQYF.

The chain joins TRBV11-3 to TRBJ2-5, with D tentatively TRBD2 (5 bases). Germline assignment: CDR1 SGHNT and CDR2 YENEEA. The CDR3 covers 14 residues. Trimming took off 4 bases at V and 4 bases at J, with 13 bases between the two ends. The CDR3 region has the DNA TGTGCCAGCAGCTCCCGGATTGAGGGAGAGACCCAGTACTTC. Its protein product is CASSSRIEGETQYF.

V usage is TRBV6-5 and J usage is TRBJ1-1; 7 nucleotides match TRBD1. CDR1 MNHEY and CDR2 SVGAGI come from the germline V gene. The CDR3 is made up of 14 amino acids. J lost 1 base, V lost 5 bases, and 4 bases had no gene match. This chain's CDR3 is CASSNRDRNTEAFF. CDR3 nucleotide sequence: TGTGCCAGCAGTAACCGGGACAGGAACACTGAAGCTTTCTTT.

The genes are TRBV2 and TRBJ1-2; 7 bases align to TRBD1. V was clipped by 4 bases and J by 3 bases; unmatched bases: 5. The CDR3 length is 14 residues. Per germline, CDR1 SNHLY and CDR2 FYNNEI. CDR3 sequence reads: CASSVRQGYYGYTF. The DNA of the CDR3 is TGTGCCAGCAGTGTAAGACAGGGCTACTATGGCTACACCTTC.

V usage is TRBV2 and J usage is TRBJ2-1, with 12 bases identical to TRBD2. This CDR3 has 15 residues. Trimming removed 6 bases from V and 6 bases from J; junction bases left unmatched: 6. Per the germline V gene, CDR1 is SNHLY and CDR2 is FYNNEI. This CDR3 reads CASRPASGRANEQFF. DNA of the CDR3: TGTGCCAGCAGGCCGGCTAGCGGGAGGGCCAATGAGCAGTTCTTC.

The CDR3 region is CATGQLSGNTIYF. Written as DNA, the CDR3 is TGTGCCACCGGACAGCTCTCTGGAAACACCATATATTTT. The chain couples TRBV3-1 (or the pseudogene TRBV3-2) to TRBJ1-3; TRBD1 is a possible D gene (6 bases). The V end lost 10 bases, the J end lost 0 bases, and 10 bases lay between the germline ends. Looked up from germline, CDR1 is LGHDT and CDR2 is YNNKEL (reference sequence). The CDR3 is made up of 13 amino acids.

The chain links TRBV5-1 to TRBJ1-2, with a tentative D call TRBD1 (5 bases). Germline CDR1 and CDR2: SGHRS and YFSETQ. V was clipped by 4 bases and J by 4 bases, with 17 bases between them. The CDR3 runs to 15 residues. The DNA for the CDR3 is TGCGCCAGCAGCCTGGGAGATGGGGCGGCCTATGGCTACACCTTC. Translation: CASSLGDGAAYGYTF.

V is TRBV7-3 and J is TRBJ2-2, with D possibly matching TRBD1 (5 bases). The V gene lost 8 bases and the J gene lost 2 bases, with 18 bases spanning the gap. CDR1 and CDR2 (germline): SGHTA, FQGTGA. The CDR3 has 16 amino acids. Here the CDR3 DNA reads TGTGCCAGCGCGGCCGTAGGGGCTGATAACACCGGGGAGCTGTTTTTT. The encoded protein is CASAAVGADNTGELFF.

This clone was seen only a few times. The chain employs TRBV12-3 or TRBV12-4 and TRBJ1-6; D not certain. This CDR3 region has 13 residues. V lost 5 bases, J lost 7 bases, and 9 bases lay in between. The CDR3 region is CASSPRLNSPLHF. The CDR3 DNA reads as TGTGCCAGCAGTCCGCGGTTGAATTCACCCCTCCACTTT.

The chain employs TRBV12-5 and TRBJ1-5; D not resolved. This CDR3 contains 13 residues. Deletions cut 0 bases from V and 6 bases from J, with 6 bases between. Germline V gene sequence: CDR1 LGHNT, CDR2 FRNRAP. The CDR3: CASGLVPGQPQHF. The CDR3 coding sequence is TGTGCTAGTGGTTTGGTACCGGGTCAGCCCCAGCATTTT.

The gene calls are TRBV24-1 and TRBJ2-5; possible D gene TRBD2, 5 bases. The germline V and J ends were trimmed by 5 bases and 0 bases, with 12 bases remaining between them. CDR1 and CDR2 (germline): KGHDR, SFDVKD. This CDR3 is 15 amino acids long. DNA of the CDR3: TGTGCCACCAGTGGAGGAGGCGGCTACCAAGAGACCCAGTACTTC. It translates to CATSGGGGYQETQYF.

CDR3 sequence (DNA): TGTGCCAGCTCACGTTATACAGCCCCCCCTGACGAGCAGTACTTC. It codes for CASSRYTAPPDEQYF. The V and J genes are TRBV18 and TRBJ2-7; D call uncertain. V gave up 4 bases and J gave up 5 bases, with 18 bases separating them. CDR3 length equals 15 residues. Germline CDR1 and CDR2: KGHSH and LQKENI.

As DNA, the CDR3 is TGTGCCAGCTCACGACAGGAGTCCGGGGAGCTGTTTTTT. This codes for CASSRQESGELFF. The gene calls are TRBV18 and TRBJ2-2, with D maybe TRBD1 (6 bases). This CDR3 has 13 residues. CDR1 is KGHSH, CDR2 LQKENI, per germline. Trimming took off 4 bases at V and 6 bases at J, with 9 bases between the two ends.

The J gene is TRBJ2-3, the V gene TRBV5-1, with 12 bases fitting TRBD2. V gave up 0 bases and J gave up 1 base; unmatched junction bases: 0. Germline V lookup: CDR1 SGHRS, CDR2 YFSETQ. CDR3 size: 16 residues. DNA of the CDR3: TGCGCCAGCAGCTTGGGACTAGCGGGAGGCACAGATACGCAGTATTTT. Translation gives CASSLGLAGGTDTQYF.

This chain joins TRBV6-5 and TRBJ1-2; TRBD1 matches 7 bases. Per germline, CDR1 MNHEY and CDR2 SVGAGI. J lost 5 bases, V lost 4 bases, and 4 bases had no gene match. The CDR3 has 13 amino acids. This CDR3 is CASSWDSLYGYTF. The CDR3 nucleotides are TGTGCCAGCAGTTGGGACAGCTTATATGGCTACACCTTC.

The chain uses TRBV11-2 and TRBJ2-1; 8 bases agree with TRBD2. The trim removed 5 bases at V and 2 bases at J, leaving 5 bases unmatched. The CDR3 contains 15 residues. The germline gives CDR1 SGHAT, CDR2 FQNNGV. The CDR3 DNA reads TGTGCCAGCAGCATAATAGCGGGAACCTACAATGAGCAGTTCTTC. Translated, it gives CASSIIAGTYNEQFF.

The CDR3 spells CAISESRQGTTNYGYTF. The CDR3 nucleotides read TGTGCCATCAGTGAGTCGAGACAGGGTACGACTAACTATGGCTACACCTTC. The rearrangement joins TRBV10-3 to TRBJ1-2; TRBD1 aligns across 7 bases. With V trimmed by 0 bases and J by 0 bases, 7 bases remained unmatched. The CDR3 runs 17 residues. Germline V gives CDR1 ENHRY, CDR2 SYGVKD.